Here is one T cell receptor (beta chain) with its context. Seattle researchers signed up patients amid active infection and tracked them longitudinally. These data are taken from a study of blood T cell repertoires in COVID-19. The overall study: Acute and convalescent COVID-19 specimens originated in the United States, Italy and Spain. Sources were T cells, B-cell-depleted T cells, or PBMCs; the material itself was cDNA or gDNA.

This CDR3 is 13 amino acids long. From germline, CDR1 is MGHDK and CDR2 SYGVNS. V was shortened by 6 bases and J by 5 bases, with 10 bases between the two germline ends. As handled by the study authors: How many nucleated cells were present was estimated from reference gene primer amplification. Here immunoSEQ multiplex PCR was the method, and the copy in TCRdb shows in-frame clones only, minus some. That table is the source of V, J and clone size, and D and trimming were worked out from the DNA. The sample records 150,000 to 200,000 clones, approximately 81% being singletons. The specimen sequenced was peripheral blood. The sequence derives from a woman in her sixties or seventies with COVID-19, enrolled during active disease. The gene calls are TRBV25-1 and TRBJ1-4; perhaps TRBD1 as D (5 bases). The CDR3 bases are TGTGCCAGCAGGGCCGGGGGAAATGAAAAACTGTTTTTT. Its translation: CASRAGGNEKLFF.